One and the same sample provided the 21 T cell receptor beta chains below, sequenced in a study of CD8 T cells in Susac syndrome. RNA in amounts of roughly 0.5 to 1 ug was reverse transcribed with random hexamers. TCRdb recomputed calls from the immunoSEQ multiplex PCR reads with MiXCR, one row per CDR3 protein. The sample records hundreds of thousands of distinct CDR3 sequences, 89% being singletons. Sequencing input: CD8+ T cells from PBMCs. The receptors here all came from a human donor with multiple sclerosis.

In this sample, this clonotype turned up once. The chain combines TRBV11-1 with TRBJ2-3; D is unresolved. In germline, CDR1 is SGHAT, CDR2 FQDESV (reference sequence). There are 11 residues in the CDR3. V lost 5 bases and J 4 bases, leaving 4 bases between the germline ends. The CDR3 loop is CASSHSDTQYF. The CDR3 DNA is TGTGCCAGCAGCCACTCAGATACGCAGTATTTT.

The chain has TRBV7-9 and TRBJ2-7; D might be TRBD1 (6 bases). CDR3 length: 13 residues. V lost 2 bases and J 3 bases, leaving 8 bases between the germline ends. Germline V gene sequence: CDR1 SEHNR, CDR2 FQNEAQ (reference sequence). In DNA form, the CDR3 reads TGTGCCAGCAGCTTAACAGGGTTCTACGAGCAGTACTTC. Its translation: CASSLTGFYEQYF.

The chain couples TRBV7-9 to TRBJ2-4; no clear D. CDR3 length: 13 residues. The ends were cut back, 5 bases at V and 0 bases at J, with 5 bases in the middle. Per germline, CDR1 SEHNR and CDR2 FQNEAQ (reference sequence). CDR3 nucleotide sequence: TGTGCCAGCAGCGAACTAGCCAAAAACATTCAGTACTTC. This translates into CASSELAKNIQYF.

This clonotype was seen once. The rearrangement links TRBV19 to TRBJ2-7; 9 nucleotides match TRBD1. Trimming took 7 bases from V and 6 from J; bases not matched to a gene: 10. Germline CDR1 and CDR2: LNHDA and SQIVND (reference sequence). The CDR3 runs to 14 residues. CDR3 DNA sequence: TGTGCCAGTAAAGGGGGACAGGGTAAGGGCGAGCAGTACTTC. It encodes CASKGGQGKGEQYF.

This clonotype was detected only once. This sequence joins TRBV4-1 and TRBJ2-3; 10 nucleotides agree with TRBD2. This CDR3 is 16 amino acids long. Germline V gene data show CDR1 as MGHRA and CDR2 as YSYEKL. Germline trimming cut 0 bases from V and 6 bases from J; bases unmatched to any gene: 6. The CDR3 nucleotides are TGCGCCAGCAGCCAAGAGCCTAGCGGGGGACGGGATACGCAGTATTTT. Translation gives CASSQEPSGGRDTQYF.

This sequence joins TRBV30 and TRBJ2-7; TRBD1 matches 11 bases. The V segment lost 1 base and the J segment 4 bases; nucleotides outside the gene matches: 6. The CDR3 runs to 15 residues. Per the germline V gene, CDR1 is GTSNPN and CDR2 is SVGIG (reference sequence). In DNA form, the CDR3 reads TGTGCCTGGAGTGCCCGGACAGGGGGCTCGTACGAGCAGTACTTC. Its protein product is CAWSARTGGSYEQYF.

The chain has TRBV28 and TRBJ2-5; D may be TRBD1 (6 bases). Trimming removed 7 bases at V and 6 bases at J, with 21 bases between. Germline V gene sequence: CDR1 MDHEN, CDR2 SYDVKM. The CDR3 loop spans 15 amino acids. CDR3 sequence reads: CASTGLDRSWKTQYF. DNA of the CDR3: TGTGCCAGCACGGGTCTCGACAGGTCCTGGAAGACCCAGTACTTC.

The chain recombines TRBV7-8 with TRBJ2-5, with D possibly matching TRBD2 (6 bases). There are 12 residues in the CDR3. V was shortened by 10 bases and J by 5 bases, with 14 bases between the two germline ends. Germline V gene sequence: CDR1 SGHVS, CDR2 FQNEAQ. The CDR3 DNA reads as TGTGCCACCACTCTAGCGACGGAGACCCAGTACTTC. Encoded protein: CATTLATETQYF.

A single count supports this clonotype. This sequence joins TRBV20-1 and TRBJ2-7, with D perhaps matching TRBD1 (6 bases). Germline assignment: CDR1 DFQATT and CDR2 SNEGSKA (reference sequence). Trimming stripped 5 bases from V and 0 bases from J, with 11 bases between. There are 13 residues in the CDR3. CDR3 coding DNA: TGCAGTGCTGGGGGCACAAGCTCCTACGAGCAGTACTTC. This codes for CSAGGTSSYEQYF.

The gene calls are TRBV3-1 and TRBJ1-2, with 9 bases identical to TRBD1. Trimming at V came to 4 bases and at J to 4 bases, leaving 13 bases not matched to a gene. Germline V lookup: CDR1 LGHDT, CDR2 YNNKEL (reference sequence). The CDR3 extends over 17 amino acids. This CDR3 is CASSREPGDRVSYGYTF. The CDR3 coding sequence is TGTGCCAGCAGCCGAGAACCGGGGGACAGGGTTAGCTATGGCTACACCTTC.

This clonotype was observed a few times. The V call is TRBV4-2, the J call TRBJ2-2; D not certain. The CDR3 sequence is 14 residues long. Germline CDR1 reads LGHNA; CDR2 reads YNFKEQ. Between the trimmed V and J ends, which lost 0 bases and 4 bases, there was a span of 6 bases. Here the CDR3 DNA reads TGTGCCAGCAGCCAAGAGGAAGGCACCGGGGAGCTGTTTTTT. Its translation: CASSQEEGTGELFF.

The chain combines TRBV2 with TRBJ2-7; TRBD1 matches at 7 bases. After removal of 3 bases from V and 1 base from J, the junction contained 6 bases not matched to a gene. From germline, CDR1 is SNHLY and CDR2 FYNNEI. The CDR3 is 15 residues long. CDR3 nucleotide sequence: TGTGCCAGCAGTGAGAGGACAGGACCTTCCTACGAGCAGTACTTC. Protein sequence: CASSERTGPSYEQYF.

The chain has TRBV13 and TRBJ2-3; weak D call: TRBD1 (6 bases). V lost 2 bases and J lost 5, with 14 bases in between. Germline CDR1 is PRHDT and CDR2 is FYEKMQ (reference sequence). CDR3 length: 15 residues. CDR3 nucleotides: TGTGCCAGCAGCTTATTGGGCAGGGGAGAAGATACGCAGTATTTT. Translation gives CASSLLGRGEDTQYF.

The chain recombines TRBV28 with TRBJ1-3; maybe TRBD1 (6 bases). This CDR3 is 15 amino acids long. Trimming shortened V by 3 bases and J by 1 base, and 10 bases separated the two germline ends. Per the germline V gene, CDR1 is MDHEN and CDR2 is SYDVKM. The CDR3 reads CASSLLQGSGNTIYF. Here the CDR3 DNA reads TGTGCCAGCAGTTTGTTACAGGGTTCTGGAAACACCATATATTTT. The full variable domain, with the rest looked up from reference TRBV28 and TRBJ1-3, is DVKVTQSSRYLVKRTGEKVFLECVQDMDHENMFWYRQDPGLGLRLIYFSYDVKMKEKGDIPEGYSVSREKKERFSLILESASTNQTSMYLCASSLLQGSGNTIYFGEGSWLTVV.

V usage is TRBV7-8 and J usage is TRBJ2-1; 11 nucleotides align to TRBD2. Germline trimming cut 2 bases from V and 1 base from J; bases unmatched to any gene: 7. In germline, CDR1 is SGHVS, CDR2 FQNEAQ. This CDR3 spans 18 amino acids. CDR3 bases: TGTGCCAGCAGCTTAAGCCTAGCGGGGGGCATTTCCTACAATGAGCAGTTCTTC. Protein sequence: CASSLSLAGGISYNEQFF.

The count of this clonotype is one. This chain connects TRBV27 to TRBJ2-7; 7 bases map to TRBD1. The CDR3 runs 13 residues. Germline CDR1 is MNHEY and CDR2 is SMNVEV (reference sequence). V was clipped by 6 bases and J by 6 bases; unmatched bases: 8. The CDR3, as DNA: TGTGCCAGCAGCCGGGACAGCCTAAGCGAGCAGTACTTC. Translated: CASSRDSLSEQYF.

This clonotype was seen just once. The CDR3 DNA sequence: TGTGCCAGCAGCCCTCCCAGCCAGGGTGAGCAGTACTTC. It specifies CASSPPSQGEQYF. This chain uses TRBV5-4 with TRBJ2-7; the D gene is possibly TRBD1 (5 bases). Trimming left V 4 bases short and J 7 bases short, with 15 bases between. Germline loops: CDR1 SGHNT, CDR2 YYREEE (reference sequence). This CDR3 comprises 13 residues.

The CDR3: CASSTDRSSYNEQFF. Written as DNA, the CDR3 is TGTGCCAGCTCAACGGACAGGAGCTCCTACAATGAGCAGTTCTTC. V and J are TRBV18 and TRBJ2-1; TRBD1 aligns across 7 bases. The V gene's germline CDR1 is KGHSH and CDR2 LQKENI. There are 15 residues in the CDR3. With 5 bases clipped from V and 0 bases from J, the junction kept 4 bases outside the gene matches. The variable domain in full, with the rest retrieved from reference TRBV18 and TRBJ2-1, is NAGVMQNPRHLVRRRGQEARLRCSPMKGHSHVYWYRQLPEEGLKFMVYLQKENIIDESGMPKERFSAEFPKEGPSILRIQQVVRGDSAAYFCASSTDRSSYNEQFFGPGTRLTVL.

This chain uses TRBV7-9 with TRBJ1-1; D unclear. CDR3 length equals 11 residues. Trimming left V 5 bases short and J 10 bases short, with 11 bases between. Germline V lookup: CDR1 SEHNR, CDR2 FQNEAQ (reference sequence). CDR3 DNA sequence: TGTGCCAGCAGCCCCGGTGTTGGAGCTTTCTTT. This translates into CASSPGVGAFF.

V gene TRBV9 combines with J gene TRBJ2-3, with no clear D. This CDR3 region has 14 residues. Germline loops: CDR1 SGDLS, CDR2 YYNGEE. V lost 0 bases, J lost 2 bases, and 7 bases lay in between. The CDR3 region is CASSVAQATDTQYF. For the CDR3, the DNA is TGTGCCAGCAGCGTAGCCCAGGCCACAGATACGCAGTATTTT.

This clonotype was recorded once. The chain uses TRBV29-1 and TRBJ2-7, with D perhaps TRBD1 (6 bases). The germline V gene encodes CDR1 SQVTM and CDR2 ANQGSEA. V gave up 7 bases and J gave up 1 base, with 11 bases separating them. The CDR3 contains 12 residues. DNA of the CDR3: TGCAGCGCCCTACAGGGATCCTACGAGCAGTACTTC. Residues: CSALQGSYEQYF.